These 18 T cell receptor beta chains came from one sample sequenced in a study of resident and recirculating memory T cells in vitiligo. Clones were read by immunoSEQ multiplex PCR, and TCRdb kept only the in-frame ones, dropping some. The sample shows 70,000 to 95,000 clones, approximately 90% of them seen only once. The sample taken for sequencing was blood. The receptors derive from a male donor with vitiligo.

This sequence joins TRBV28 and TRBJ2-7, with 7 bases fitting TRBD1. The CDR3 is 15 amino acids. After removal of 3 bases from V and 2 bases from J, the junction contained 7 bases not matched to a gene. Germline CDR1 is MDHEN and CDR2 is SYDVKM. Written as DNA, the CDR3 is TGTGCCAGCAGTTTTGGACAGGTTGGGACCTACGAGCAGTACTTC. This sequence encodes CASSFGQVGTYEQYF.

The J gene is TRBJ2-4, the V gene TRBV28; 7 bases match TRBD1. Germline V gives CDR1 MDHEN, CDR2 SYDVKM. The length of the CDR3 is 13 residues. The trim removed 6 bases at V and 2 bases at J, leaving 1 base unmatched. Written as DNA, the CDR3 is TGTGCCAGCAGACAGGGGTCCAAAAACATTCAGTACTTC. It codes for CASRQGSKNIQYF.

V usage is TRBV4-2 and J usage is TRBJ2-3; D perhaps matches TRBD1 (6 bases). V was shortened by 6 bases and J by 7 bases, with 11 bases between the two germline ends. The CDR3 is made up of 12 amino acids. Germline V CDR1 and CDR2: LGHNA, YNFKEQ. DNA of the CDR3: TGTGCCAGCAGTTTCAGGGACAATACGCAGTATTTT. Translating it yields CASSFRDNTQYF.

In this sample, this clone turned up once. The V call is TRBV2, the J call TRBJ1-2; possible D gene TRBD1, 5 bases. The V end was cut by 10 bases, the J end by 4 bases, with 25 bases between. Germline CDR1 SNHLY, CDR2 FYNNEI. The CDR3 runs 16 residues. The CDR3 spells CATSGTEEGMAYGYTF. CDR3 nucleotide sequence: TGTGCCACCTCCGGGACGGAGGAGGGTATGGCCTATGGCTACACCTTC.

The chain couples TRBV9 to TRBJ2-6; D remains unclear. The CDR3 is 14 residues long. The germline V gene has CDR1 SGDLS and CDR2 YYNGEE. Trimming removed 1 base from V and 2 bases from J, with 4 bases in between. CDR3 sequence reads: CASSVQTGANVLTF. The CDR3 nucleotides read TGTGCCAGCAGCGTACAGACTGGGGCCAACGTCCTGACTTTC.

The chain uses TRBV7-9 and TRBJ2-2; no clear D. There are 12 residues in the CDR3. V lost 8 bases and J lost 6, with 10 bases in between. Germline assignment: CDR1 SEHNR and CDR2 FQNEAQ (reference sequence). The CDR3 nucleotides are TGTGCCAGCCGAGTTCCGGCCGGGGAGCTGTTTTTT. Encoded protein: CASRVPAGELFF.

The CDR3 sequence is CASNIGTVNTGELFF. CDR3 nucleotides: TGTGCCAGTAACATCGGGACAGTTAACACCGGGGAGCTGTTTTTT. The chain has TRBV19 and TRBJ2-2; 7 bases align to TRBD1. CDR1 and CDR2 (germline): LNHDA, SQIVND (reference sequence). The junction had 7 bases not matched to a gene; V was cut back by 7 bases and J by 2 bases. CDR3 length equals 15 residues.

The rearrangement links TRBV5-1 to TRBJ2-7; TRBD2 aligns across 7 bases. The CDR3 covers 22 residues. Germline lookup yields CDR1 SGHRS and CDR2 YFSETQ. The V gene end was trimmed by 3 bases and the J gene end by 0 bases; junction bases not matched to a gene: 27. The CDR3 sequence is CASSSNPIGRGRRNRGSYEQYF. In DNA, the CDR3 is TGCGCCAGCAGCTCTAACCCGATTGGGCGCGGGAGAAGGAATAGGGGCTCCTACGAGCAGTACTTC.

The table lists this clone with a count of one. This chain connects TRBV2 to TRBJ2-3, with 9 bases matching TRBD1. The CDR3 extends over 17 amino acids. V shed 6 bases and J 5 bases; nucleotides not matched to a gene: 15. Germline V CDR1 and CDR2: SNHLY, FYNNEI. CDR3 region: CASRPPTGGAVGDTQYF. The CDR3 DNA is TGTGCCAGCAGGCCTCCTACAGGGGGCGCCGTTGGAGATACGCAGTATTTT.

The J gene is TRBJ2-2, the V gene TRBV9; D is perhaps TRBD2 (6 bases). Trimming took 1 base from V and 4 from J, leaving 11 bases between them. This CDR3 has 15 amino acids. Germline loops: CDR1 SGDLS, CDR2 YYNGEE. The DNA of the CDR3 is TGTGCCAGCAGCGTATATAGCGGACTCACCGGGGAGCTGTTTTTT. Translating gives CASSVYSGLTGELFF.

CDR3 residues: CASSQSSTSGHSYEQYF. The CDR3 DNA is TGCGCCAGCAGTCAATCTTCGACTAGCGGGCACTCCTACGAGCAGTACTTC. The chain combines TRBV23-1 with TRBJ2-7, with 10 positions matching TRBD2. TRBV23-1 is recorded as an ORF, its role being uncertain. The CDR3 spans 17 residues. With V trimmed by 0 bases and J by 0 bases, 5 bases remained unmatched.

The J gene is TRBJ2-7, the V gene TRBV7-2; no firm D call. This CDR3 comprises 14 residues. The germline V gene encodes CDR1 SGHTA and CDR2 FQGNSA. Deletions cut 5 bases from V and 3 bases from J, with 14 bases between. CDR3 in amino acids: CASSPGSLLYEQYF. The DNA for the CDR3 is TGTGCCAGCAGCCCAGGCTCTTTACTCTACGAGCAGTACTTC.

CDR3 residues: CASRIGLAMNEQFF. CDR3 in DNA: TGCGCCAGCAGGATAGGACTAGCTATGAATGAGCAGTTCTTC. V is TRBV5-1 and J is TRBJ2-1, with 8 bases fitting TRBD2. The V and J ends lost 5 bases and 7 bases, in that order; junction bases with no gene match: 8. Germline assignment: CDR1 SGHRS and CDR2 YFSETQ. The CDR3 consists of 14 residues.

The chain combines TRBV28 with TRBJ1-5; possibly TRBD1 for D (6 bases). The CDR3 is 18 residues long. Germline assignment: CDR1 MDHEN and CDR2 SYDVKM. Deletions cut 10 bases from V and 0 bases from J, with 25 bases between. CDR3 amino acids: CATTKGPLGGYSNQPQHF. CDR3 nucleotides: TGTGCCACCACTAAGGGACCTCTAGGGGGATATAGCAATCAGCCCCAGCATTTT.

The chain joins TRBV29-1 to TRBJ1-1, with 7 bases that match TRBD1. The CDR3 covers 13 residues. Trimming cost V 7 bases and J 1 base; bases outside gene matches: 6. Germline loops: CDR1 SQVTM, CDR2 ANQGSEA. The CDR3 coding sequence is TGCAGCGGAAACAGGGGACGGAACACTGAAGCTTTCTTT. This sequence encodes CSGNRGRNTEAFF.

V gene TRBV4-3 combines with J gene TRBJ1-5; D is uncertain. V was cut by 1 base and J by 6 bases, with 7 bases left in between. CDR1 LGHNA and CDR2 YSLEER come from the germline V gene. The CDR3 spans 13 residues. CDR3 amino acids: CASSQGEGQPQHF. CDR3 nucleotide sequence: TGCGCCAGCAGCCAAGGGGAGGGTCAGCCCCAGCATTTT.

This rearrangement joins TRBV19 to TRBJ2-7; 10 bases agree with TRBD2. Germline lookup yields CDR1 LNHDA and CDR2 SQIVND (reference sequence). V shed 5 bases, J shed 3 bases, and the junction held 4 bases outside the gene matches. The CDR3 extends over 14 amino acids. This chain's CDR3 is CASSLSGRVYEQYF. The CDR3 DNA follows: TGTGCCAGTAGTTTGAGCGGGAGGGTCTACGAGCAGTACTTC.

In this sample, this clone turned up once. This rearrangement joins TRBV19 to TRBJ2-7; 13 bases are shared with TRBD2. Germline V CDR1 and CDR2: LNHDA, SQIVND (reference sequence). The CDR3 is 16 residues long. J was trimmed by 2 bases and V by 4 bases; bases with no gene match: 5. The CDR3 DNA is TGTGCCAGTAGTAGGGGGACTAGCGGGACCGCCTACGAGCAGTACTTC. Its translation is CASSRGTSGTAYEQYF.